This TCR beta chain was recovered during a study of T-cell memory formation after mild COVID-19. Study context: For the most part, TCR clusters were specific to one donor. Findings and caveats of the study: Detection of some responders pre-infection suggested pre-existing cross-reactive memory T cells participated. CD4+ contracting clones were mainly CM and EM; CD8+ ones, EMRA. Clones contracting across day 15 to 85 had a balanced CD4/CD8 profile; later expanding clones leaned CD4+.

TCRdb ran MiXCR on the 5' RACE reads and lists one entry per CDR3 protein. The sample includes some 120,000 distinct CDR3 sequences, about 6% of them seen just once. Concerning this clonotype itself: Its target is unknown.

The receptor was derived from an adult woman who had mild COVID-19 (a few samples of this study predate the infection). Cell type and time point are not known. Material for sequencing was PBMCs or a T cell subset sorted from them (not recorded which).

The CDR3 loop is CSALGTLGTEAFF. For the CDR3, the DNA is TGCAGTGCTCTCGGGACACTGGGCACTGAAGCTTTCTTT. The chain is built from TRBV20-1 and TRBJ1-1; D possibly corresponds to TRBD1 (6 bases). Trimming removed 5 bases at V and 4 bases at J, with 14 bases between. The CDR3 consists of 13 residues. Germline assignment: CDR1 DFQATT and CDR2 SNEGSKA (reference sequence).